The 23 T cell receptor beta chains below were found in one sample sequenced in a study of T cells expressing NK-cell markers. TCRdb reanalyzed the 5' RACE reads, giving one entry per CDR3 protein sequence and no DNA. The listing records 550,000 to 600,000 distinct CDR3 sequences. Sequencing input: blood T cells: a sorted CD56 or NKG2C T cell subset, CD4+ or CD8+ T cells, or bulk PBMC T cells (not recorded which). These receptors were obtained from a man aged 18 to 29 in good health.

The CDR3 reads CSASQGGGNEKLFF. The chain combines TRBV20-1 with TRBJ1-4. The CDR3 has 14 amino acids. CDR1 is DFQATT and CDR2 is SNEGSKA in the germline V gene (reference sequence).

This sequence joins TRBV28 and TRBJ1-1; no DNA is available, so the TRBD1 call from TCRdb remains unchecked. Per germline, CDR1 MDHEN and CDR2 SYDVKM. The CDR3 consists of 17 residues. CDR3 in amino acids: CASSRVKGGRRDTEAFF.

The V and J genes are TRBV9 and TRBJ2-3; the TCRdb call, TRBD2, lacks DNA for checking. Germline CDR1 is SGDLS and CDR2 is YYNGEE. The CDR3 sequence is 16 residues long. The CDR3 loop is CASSVSLAGHTDTQYF.

CDR3 in amino acids: CATSRGVGANTEAFF. The V and J genes are TRBV15 and TRBJ1-1; lacking DNA, the TRBD1 call made by TCRdb goes unchecked. Germline V gene lookup returns CDR1 LNHNV and CDR2 YYDKDF (reference sequence). The CDR3 is 15 amino acids.

This rearrangement joins TRBV10-1 to TRBJ2-1; TCRdb's D call of TRBD1 is untestable without DNA. From germline, CDR1 is WNHNN and CDR2 SYGVQD (reference sequence). The CDR3 covers 15 residues. CDR3 sequence: CASSAELGRGNEQFF.

The chain uses TRBV5-1 and TRBJ2-2; the D call of TRBD2 rests on TCRdb alone, since no DNA is present to check it. The CDR3 spans 17 residues. The germline V gene encodes CDR1 SGHRS and CDR2 YFSETQ. CDR3 region: CASSRTSGGRDTGELFF.

The V call is TRBV5-1, the J call TRBJ2-4. The CDR3 covers 11 residues. Germline CDR1 reads SGHRS; CDR2 reads YFSETQ. The chain's CDR3 is CASSKENIQYF.

The CDR3: CASSTTGPQETQYF. This rearrangement joins TRBV5-1 to TRBJ2-5; the D call of TRBD1 rests on TCRdb alone, since no DNA is present to check it. The length of the CDR3 is 14 residues. The germline gives CDR1 SGHRS, CDR2 YFSETQ.

The V and J genes are TRBV20-1 and TRBJ2-1; TCRdb calls TRBD1, which cannot be checked without DNA. This CDR3 contains 11 residues. CDR1 is DFQATT and CDR2 is SNEGSKA in the germline V gene (reference sequence). The CDR3 loop is CSAGPGHEQFF.

The chain combines TRBV14 with TRBJ2-3; TCRdb gives TRBD2 as the D gene, but with no DNA this cannot be confirmed. This CDR3 has 12 residues. Germline loops: CDR1 SGHDN, CDR2 FVKESK. The chain's CDR3 is CASSADAGLGYF.

The chain combines TRBV7-9 with TRBJ1-2; the D call from TCRdb, TRBD1, cannot be confirmed without DNA. Germline lookup yields CDR1 SEHNR and CDR2 FQNEAQ (reference sequence). The CDR3 runs to 14 residues. This CDR3 is CASSGGTGTLGYTF.

This chain's CDR3 is CASPGLADTQYF. The chain combines TRBV27 with TRBJ2-3; checking the TCRdb D call of TRBD2 is not possible without DNA. Germline V lookup: CDR1 MNHEY, CDR2 SMNVEV (reference sequence). This CDR3 has 12 amino acids.

V usage is TRBV15 and J usage is TRBJ1-1. The CDR3 loop spans 14 amino acids. Germline lookup yields CDR1 LNHNV and CDR2 YYDKDF (reference sequence). CDR3 region: CATSRNSGNTEAFF.

J is TRBJ1-2 and V is TRBV6-5; TCRdb picks TRBD1, but there is no DNA to check that call. In germline, CDR1 is MNHEY, CDR2 SVGAGI. CDR3 length: 15 residues. CDR3 in amino acids: CASSSMRGRFYGYTF.

V usage is TRBV24-1 and J usage is TRBJ2-2; the D call from TCRdb, TRBD2, cannot be confirmed without DNA. Germline V lookup: CDR1 KGHDR, CDR2 SFDVKD. The CDR3 is 17 amino acids. This CDR3 is CATSGLLAGVDTGELFF.

The chain carries TRBV20-1 and TRBJ2-1; TCRdb returns TRBD2, unconfirmable since there is no DNA. This CDR3 spans 19 amino acids. The germline V gene has CDR1 DFQATT and CDR2 SNEGSKA (reference sequence). The CDR3 region is CSARDPSGRASWTINEQFF.

The chain links TRBV11-2 to TRBJ2-5; TCRdb names TRBD1, which stays unverified in the absence of DNA. The CDR3 loop spans 12 amino acids. CDR1 is SGHAT, CDR2 FQNNGV, per germline. CDR3 in amino acids: CATKWGAETQYF.

CDR3 sequence: CASSVRLEGSERQYF. This chain connects TRBV25-1 to TRBJ2-7; absent DNA, TCRdb's TRBD2 call cannot be checked. Looked up from germline, CDR1 is MGHDK and CDR2 is SYGVNS. The CDR3 is 15 residues long.

V and J are TRBV20-1 and TRBJ2-5; the TRBD2 assignment by TCRdb is unverifiable without DNA. Germline V lookup: CDR1 DFQATT, CDR2 SNEGSKA (reference sequence). CDR3 size: 13 residues. The CDR3 here is CSGDSIIQETQYF.

The genes are TRBV20-1 and TRBJ1-2; TCRdb selects TRBD1, and the lack of DNA leaves this call unchecked. The CDR3 is made up of 13 amino acids. Germline V gene sequence: CDR1 DFQATT, CDR2 SNEGSKA (reference sequence). CDR3 sequence reads: CSALYRELGGYTF.

This rearrangement joins TRBV25-1 to TRBJ1-6; TCRdb lists TRBD1, though no DNA is available to test this call. CDR1 and CDR2 from the germline V gene are MGHDK and SYGVNS. The CDR3 is 15 amino acids. The CDR3 protein is CASRSMTGSNSPLHF.

The rearrangement uses TRBV9 and TRBJ1-1; TCRdb's assignment of TRBD1 cannot be checked, as there is no DNA. The germline V gene encodes CDR1 SGDLS and CDR2 YYNGEE. This CDR3 is 16 amino acids long. The CDR3 loop is CASSEGDRTMNTEAFF.

The chain uses TRBV18 and TRBJ2-3. Germline loops: CDR1 KGHSH, CDR2 LQKENI. The CDR3 has 13 amino acids. CDR3 sequence: CASPPQGTDTQYF.